This T cell receptor beta chain comes out of a study of blood T cell repertoires in COVID-19. Study-level information: Collection of acute and convalescent COVID-19 samples took place in the United States, Italy and Spain. T cells, B-cell-depleted T cells, or PBMCs provided the cDNA or gDNA that served as material.

Original analysis: Reference gene primer amplification yielded estimated nucleated cell counts. Clones were read by immunoSEQ multiplex PCR, and TCRdb kept only the in-frame ones, dropping some. Clonal size and the V and J genes are those of that table, whereas D and trimming came from the DNA. The repertoire holds approximately 170,000 clones, with under 90% as singletons. This TCR was recovered from a woman of 80 years or more with active or convalescent COVID-19. What was sequenced was peripheral blood.

The CDR3 region is CASSSRTGLGYTF. For the CDR3, the DNA is TGTGCCAGCAGTTCCCGAACAGGGTTGGGCTACACCTTC. The chain recombines TRBV12-3 or TRBV12-4 with TRBJ1-2; tentative D call: TRBD1 (6 bases). Trimming pared 4 bases from V and 8 bases from J, leaving 14 bases between. The CDR3 has 13 residues.